The following is a TCR beta chain sequence with its context. Its antigen is not identified. These data belong to a study of T cell responses to AZD1222 COVID-19 vaccine. Study-level points and caveats: Repertoires were collected only later (after the peak T cell response had occurred). Variant regions that are unmutated are reportedly the target of nearly half of spike-specific TCRs. Spike-specific TCR breadth and depth rose after two AZD1222 doses. CD4 TCRs associated with vaccination spanned spike, dominating at 160-218 and 743-854.

The CDR3 totals 16 residues. Germline CDR1 reads KGHSH; CDR2 reads LQKENI. The V gene end was trimmed by 3 bases and the J gene end by 0 bases; junction bases not matched to a gene: 5. Sequencing used immunoSEQ multiplex PCR; TCRdb keeps in-frame clones, though not all of them. The repertoire holds 150,000 to 200,000 clones, 93% seen once, with 1% in the top ten. J is TRBJ1-3 and V is TRBV18, with TRBD1 matching 7 bases. The source of this sequence is an adult who received the AZD1222 COVID-19 vaccine. The sequences come from peripheral blood, collected 28 days after the second AZD1222 dose. The CDR3 sequence is CASSPIQGNSGNTIYF. Here the CDR3 DNA reads TGTGCCAGCTCACCTATACAGGGGAACTCTGGAAACACCATATATTTT.